The T cell receptor beta chain described here comes from a study of OX40 agonist ivuxolimab in advanced cancers. Whole-study results and caveats: Researchers report that CD8+ T cells had, on average, more expanded clones than CD4+. Determination of antigen specificity was not performed for the expanded peripheral T cells.

Profiling relied on immunoSEQ multiplex PCR, and the TCRdb table lists in-frame clones only, not all of them. The top ten hold about 0.59% of the sample, which has 55,000 to 80,000 clones, about 92% seen once. CDR1 and CDR2 (germline): KGHSH, LQKENI. The length of the CDR3 is 15 residues. The trim removed 3 bases at V and 7 bases at J, leaving 9 bases unmatched. Points on this clone: The antigen is unknown.

This TCR was recovered from an adult with an advanced solid tumor such as melanoma, head and neck, liver or kidney cancer. Source: CD4+ or CD8+ T cells sorted from blood, taken in a trial of the OX40 agonist ivuxolimab. The chain recombines TRBV18 with TRBJ1-2; 9 positions match TRBD1. CDR3 amino acids: CASSPGQGDGSGYTF. The DNA of the CDR3 is TGTGCCAGCTCACCGGGACAGGGAGATGGCAGTGGCTACACCTTC.